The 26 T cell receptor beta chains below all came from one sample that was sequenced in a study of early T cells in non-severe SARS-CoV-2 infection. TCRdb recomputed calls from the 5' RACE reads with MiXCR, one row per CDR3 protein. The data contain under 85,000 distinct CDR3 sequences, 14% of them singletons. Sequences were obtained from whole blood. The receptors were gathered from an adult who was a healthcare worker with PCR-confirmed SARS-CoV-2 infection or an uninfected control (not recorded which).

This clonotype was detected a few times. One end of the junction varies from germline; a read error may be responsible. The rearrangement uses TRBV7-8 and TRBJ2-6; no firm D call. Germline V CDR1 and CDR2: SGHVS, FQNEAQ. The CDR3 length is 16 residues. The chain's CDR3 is CASSLGSSAGANVLTF. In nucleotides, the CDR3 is TGTGCCAGCAGTTTAGGGTCATCGGCTGGGGCCAACGTCCTGACTTTC. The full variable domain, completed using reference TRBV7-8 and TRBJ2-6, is GAGVSQSPRYKVAKRGQDVALRCDPISGHVSLFWYQQALGQGPEFLTYFQNEAQLDKSGLPSDRFFAERPEGSVSTLKIQRTQQEDSAVYLCASSLGSSAGANVLTFGAGSRLTVL.

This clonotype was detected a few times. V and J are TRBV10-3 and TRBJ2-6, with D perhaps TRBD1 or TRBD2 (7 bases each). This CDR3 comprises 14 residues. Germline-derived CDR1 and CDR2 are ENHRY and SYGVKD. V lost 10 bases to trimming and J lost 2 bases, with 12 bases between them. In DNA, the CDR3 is TGTGCCACCGCAGGGGGGGCTGGGGCCAACGTCCTGACTTTC. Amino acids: CATAGGAGANVLTF.

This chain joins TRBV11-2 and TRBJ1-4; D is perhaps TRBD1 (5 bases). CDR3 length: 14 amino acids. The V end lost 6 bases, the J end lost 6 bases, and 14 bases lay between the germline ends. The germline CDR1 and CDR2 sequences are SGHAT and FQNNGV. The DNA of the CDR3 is TGTGCCAGCAGAAAAGCGGGACGGTATGAAAAACTGTTTTTT. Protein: CASRKAGRYEKLFF.

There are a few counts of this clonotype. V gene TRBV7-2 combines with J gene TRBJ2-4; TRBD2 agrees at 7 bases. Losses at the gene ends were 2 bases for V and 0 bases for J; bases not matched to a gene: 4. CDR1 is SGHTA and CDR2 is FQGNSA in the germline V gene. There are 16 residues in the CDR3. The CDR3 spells CASSLFGGLAKNIQYF. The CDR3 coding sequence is TGTGCCAGCAGCTTATTCGGGGGGTTAGCCAAAAACATTCAGTACTTC. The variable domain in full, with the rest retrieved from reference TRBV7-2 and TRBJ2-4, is GAGVSQSPSNKVTEKGKDVELRCDPISGHTALYWYRQSLGQGLEFLIYFQGNSAPDKSGLPSDRFSAERTGGSVSTLTIQRTQQEDSAVYLCASSLFGGLAKNIQYFGAGTRLSVL.

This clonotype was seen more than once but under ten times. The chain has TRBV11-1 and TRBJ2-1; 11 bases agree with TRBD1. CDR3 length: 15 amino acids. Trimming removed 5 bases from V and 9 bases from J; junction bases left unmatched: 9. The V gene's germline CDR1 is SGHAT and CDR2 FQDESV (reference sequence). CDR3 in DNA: TGTGCCAGCAGCCTACGGGACAGGGGGAAGGGTGAGCAGTTCTTC. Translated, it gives CASSLRDRGKGEQFF.

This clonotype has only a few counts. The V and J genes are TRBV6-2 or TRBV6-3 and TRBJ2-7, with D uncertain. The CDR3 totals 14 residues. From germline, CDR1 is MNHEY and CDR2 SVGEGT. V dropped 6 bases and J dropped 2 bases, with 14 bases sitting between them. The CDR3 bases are TGTGCCAGCAGCCACGGGCAGCACACCTACGAGCAGTACTTC. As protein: CASSHGQHTYEQYF.

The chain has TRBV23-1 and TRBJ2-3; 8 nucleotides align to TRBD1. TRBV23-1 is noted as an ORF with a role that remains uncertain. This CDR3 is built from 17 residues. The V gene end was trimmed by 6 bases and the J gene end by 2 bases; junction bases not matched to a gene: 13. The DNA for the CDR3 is TGCGCCAGCAGCCCTTGGGACAGGCTGACTCCCACAGATACGCAGTATTTT. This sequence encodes CASSPWDRLTPTDTQYF.

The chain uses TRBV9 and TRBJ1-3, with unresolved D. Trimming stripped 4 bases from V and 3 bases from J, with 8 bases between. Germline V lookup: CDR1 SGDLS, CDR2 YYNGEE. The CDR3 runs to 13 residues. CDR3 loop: CASSPLGGNTIYF. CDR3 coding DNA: TGTGCCAGCAGCCCACTTGGTGGAAACACCATATATTTT.

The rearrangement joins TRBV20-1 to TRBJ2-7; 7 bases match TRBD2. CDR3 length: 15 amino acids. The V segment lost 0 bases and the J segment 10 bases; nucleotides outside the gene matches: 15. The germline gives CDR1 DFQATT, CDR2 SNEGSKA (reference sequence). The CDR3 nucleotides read TGCAGTGCTAGAGATCTCCGGGTGGGGGGGACCCTACAGTACTTC. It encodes CSARDLRVGGTLQYF.

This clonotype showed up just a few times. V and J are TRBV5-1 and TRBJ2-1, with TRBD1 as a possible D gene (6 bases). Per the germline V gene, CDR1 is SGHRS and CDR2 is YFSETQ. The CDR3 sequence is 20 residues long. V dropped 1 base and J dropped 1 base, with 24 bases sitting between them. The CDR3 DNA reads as TGCGCCAGCAGCTTGTCTATATGGGCTTACAGGGAAGGTTCCTACAATGAGCAGTTCTTC. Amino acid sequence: CASSLSIWAYREGSYNEQFF. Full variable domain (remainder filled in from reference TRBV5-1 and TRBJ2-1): KAGVTQTPRYLIKTRGQQVTLSCSPISGHRSVSWYQQTPGQGLQFLFEYFSETQRNKGNFPGRFSGRQFSNSRSEMNVSTLELGDSALYLCASSLSIWAYREGSYNEQFFGPGTRLTVL.

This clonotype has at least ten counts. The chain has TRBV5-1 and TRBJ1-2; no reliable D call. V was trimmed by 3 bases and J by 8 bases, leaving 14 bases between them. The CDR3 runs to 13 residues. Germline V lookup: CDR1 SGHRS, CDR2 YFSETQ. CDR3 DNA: TGCGCCAGCAGCTCCGAACCGTCTGGGGGCTACACCTTC. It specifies CASSSEPSGGYTF.

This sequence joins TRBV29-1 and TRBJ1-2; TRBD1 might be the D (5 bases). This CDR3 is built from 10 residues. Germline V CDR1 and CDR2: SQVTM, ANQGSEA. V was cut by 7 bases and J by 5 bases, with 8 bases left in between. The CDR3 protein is CSEQVYGYTF. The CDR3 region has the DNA TGCAGCGAACAGGTTTATGGCTACACCTTC.

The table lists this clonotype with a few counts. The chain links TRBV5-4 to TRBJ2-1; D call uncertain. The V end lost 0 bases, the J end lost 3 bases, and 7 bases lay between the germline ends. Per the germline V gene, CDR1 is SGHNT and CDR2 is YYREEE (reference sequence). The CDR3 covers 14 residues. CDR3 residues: CASSLELGYNEQFF. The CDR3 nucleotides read TGTGCCAGCAGCTTGGAACTGGGCTACAATGAGCAGTTCTTC.

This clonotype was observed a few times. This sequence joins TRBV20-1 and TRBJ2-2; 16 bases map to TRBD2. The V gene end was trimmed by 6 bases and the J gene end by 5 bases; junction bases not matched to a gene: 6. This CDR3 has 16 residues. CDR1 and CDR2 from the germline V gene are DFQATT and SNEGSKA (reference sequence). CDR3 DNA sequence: TGCAGTGCCCGCCCGGGACTAGCGGGAGGGACCGGGGAGCTGTTTTTT. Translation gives CSARPGLAGGTGELFF.

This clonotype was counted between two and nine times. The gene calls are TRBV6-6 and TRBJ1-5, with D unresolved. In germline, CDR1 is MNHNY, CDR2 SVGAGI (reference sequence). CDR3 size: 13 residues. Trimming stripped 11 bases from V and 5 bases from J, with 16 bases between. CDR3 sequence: CAGQRGADQPQHF. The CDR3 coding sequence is TGTGCCGGCCAACGGGGAGCGGATCAGCCCCAGCATTTT.

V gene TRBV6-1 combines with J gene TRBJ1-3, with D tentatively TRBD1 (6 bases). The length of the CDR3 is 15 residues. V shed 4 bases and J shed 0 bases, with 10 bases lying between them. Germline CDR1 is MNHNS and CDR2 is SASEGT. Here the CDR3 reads CASSGGGGSGNTIYF. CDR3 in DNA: TGTGCCAGCAGTGGCGGAGGGGGCTCTGGAAACACCATATATTTT.

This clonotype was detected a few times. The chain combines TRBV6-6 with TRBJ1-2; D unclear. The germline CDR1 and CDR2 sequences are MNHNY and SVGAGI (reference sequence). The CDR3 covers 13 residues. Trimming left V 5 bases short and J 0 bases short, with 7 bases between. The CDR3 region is CASSQLPNYGYTF. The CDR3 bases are TGTGCCAGCAGTCAGCTTCCTAACTATGGCTACACCTTC.

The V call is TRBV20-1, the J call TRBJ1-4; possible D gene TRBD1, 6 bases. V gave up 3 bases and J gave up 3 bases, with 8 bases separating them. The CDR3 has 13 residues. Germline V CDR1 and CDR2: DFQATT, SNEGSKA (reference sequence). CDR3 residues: CSARWTANEKLFF. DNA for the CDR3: TGCAGTGCTAGGTGGACAGCTAATGAAAAACTGTTTTTT.

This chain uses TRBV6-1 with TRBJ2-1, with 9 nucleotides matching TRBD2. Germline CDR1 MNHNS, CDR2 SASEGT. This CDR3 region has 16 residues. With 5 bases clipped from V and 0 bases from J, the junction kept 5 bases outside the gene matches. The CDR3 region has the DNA TGTGCCAGCAGTATAGATAGCGGGGGCTCCTACAATGAGCAGTTCTTC. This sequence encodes CASSIDSGGSYNEQFF.

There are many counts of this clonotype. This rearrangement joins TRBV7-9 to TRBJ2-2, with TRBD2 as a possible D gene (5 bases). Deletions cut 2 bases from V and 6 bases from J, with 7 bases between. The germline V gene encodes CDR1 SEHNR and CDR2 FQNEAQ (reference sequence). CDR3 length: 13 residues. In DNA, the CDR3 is TGTGCCAGCAGCTTAACGGGGTCCGGGGAGCTGTTTTTT. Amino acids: CASSLTGSGELFF. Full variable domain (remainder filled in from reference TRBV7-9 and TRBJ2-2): DTGVSQNPRHKITKRGQNVTFRCDPISEHNRLYWYRQTLGQGPEFLTYFQNEAQLEKSRLLSDRFSAERPKGSFSTLEIQRTEQGDSAMYLCASSLTGSGELFFGEGSRLTVL.

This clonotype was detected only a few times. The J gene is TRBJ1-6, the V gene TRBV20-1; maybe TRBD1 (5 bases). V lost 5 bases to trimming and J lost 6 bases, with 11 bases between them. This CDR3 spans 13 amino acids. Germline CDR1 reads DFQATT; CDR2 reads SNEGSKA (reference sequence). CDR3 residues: CSALRGTNSPLHF. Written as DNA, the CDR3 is TGCAGTGCTCTTAGGGGAACTAATTCACCCCTCCACTTT.

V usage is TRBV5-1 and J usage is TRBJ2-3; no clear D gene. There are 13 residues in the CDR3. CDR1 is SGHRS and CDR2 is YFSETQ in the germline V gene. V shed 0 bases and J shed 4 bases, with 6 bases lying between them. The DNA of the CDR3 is TGCGCCAGCAGCTTGGAGTCCGCAGATACGCAGTATTTT. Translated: CASSLESADTQYF.

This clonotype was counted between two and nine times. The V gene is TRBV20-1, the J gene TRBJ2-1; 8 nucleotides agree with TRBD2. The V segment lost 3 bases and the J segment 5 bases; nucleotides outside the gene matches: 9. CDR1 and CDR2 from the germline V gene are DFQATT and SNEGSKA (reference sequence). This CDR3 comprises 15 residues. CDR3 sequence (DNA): TGCAGTGCTAGCTTGAGGACTAGCTTCCACAATGAGCAGTTCTTC. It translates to CSASLRTSFHNEQFF.

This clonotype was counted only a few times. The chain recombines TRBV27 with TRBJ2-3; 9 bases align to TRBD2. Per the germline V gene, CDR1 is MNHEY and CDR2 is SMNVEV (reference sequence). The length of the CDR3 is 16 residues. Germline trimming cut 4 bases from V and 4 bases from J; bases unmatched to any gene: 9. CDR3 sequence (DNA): TGTGCCAGCAGTTCCCATGGGGTAGCGGGGGCAGATACGCAGTATTTT. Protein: CASSSHGVAGADTQYF.

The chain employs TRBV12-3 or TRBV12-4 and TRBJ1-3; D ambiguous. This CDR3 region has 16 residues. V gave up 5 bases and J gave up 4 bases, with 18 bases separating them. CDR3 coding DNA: TGTGCCAGCAGTCCCCTAGTAGGGCGTGGAGGAAACACCATATATTTT. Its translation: CASSPLVGRGGNTIYF.

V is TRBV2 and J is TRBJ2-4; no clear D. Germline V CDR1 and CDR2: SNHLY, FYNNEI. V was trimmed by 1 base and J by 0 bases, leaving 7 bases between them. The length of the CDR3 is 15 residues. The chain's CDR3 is CASSEVILAKNIQYF. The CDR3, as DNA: TGTGCCAGCAGTGAAGTCATTCTAGCCAAAAACATTCAGTACTTC.